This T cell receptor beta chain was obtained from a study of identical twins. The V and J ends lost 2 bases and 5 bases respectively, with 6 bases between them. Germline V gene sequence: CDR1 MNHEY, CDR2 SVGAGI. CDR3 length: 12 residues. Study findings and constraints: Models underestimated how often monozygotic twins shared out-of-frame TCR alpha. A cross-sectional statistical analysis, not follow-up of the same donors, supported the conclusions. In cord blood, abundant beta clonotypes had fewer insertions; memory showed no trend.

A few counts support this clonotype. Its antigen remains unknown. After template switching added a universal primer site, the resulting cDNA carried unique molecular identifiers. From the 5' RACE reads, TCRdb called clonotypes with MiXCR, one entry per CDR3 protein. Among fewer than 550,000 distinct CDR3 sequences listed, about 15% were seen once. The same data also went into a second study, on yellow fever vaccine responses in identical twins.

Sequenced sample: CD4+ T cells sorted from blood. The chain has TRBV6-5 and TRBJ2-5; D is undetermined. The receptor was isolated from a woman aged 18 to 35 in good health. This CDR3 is CASSYNGETQYF. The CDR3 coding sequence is TGTGCCAGCAGTTACAACGGGGAGACCCAGTACTTC.